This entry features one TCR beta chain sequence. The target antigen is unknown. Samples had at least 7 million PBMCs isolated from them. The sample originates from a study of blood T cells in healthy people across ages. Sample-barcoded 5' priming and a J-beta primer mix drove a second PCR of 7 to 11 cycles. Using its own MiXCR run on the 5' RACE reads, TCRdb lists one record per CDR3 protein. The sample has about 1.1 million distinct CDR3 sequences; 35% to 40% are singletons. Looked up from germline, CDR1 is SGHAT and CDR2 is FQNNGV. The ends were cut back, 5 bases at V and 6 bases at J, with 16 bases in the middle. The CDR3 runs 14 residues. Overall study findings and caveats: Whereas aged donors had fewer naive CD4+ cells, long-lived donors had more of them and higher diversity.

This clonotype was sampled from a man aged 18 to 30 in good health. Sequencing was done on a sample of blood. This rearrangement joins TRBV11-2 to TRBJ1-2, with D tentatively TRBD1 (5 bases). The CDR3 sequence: CASSARGRGDGYTF. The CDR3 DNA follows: TGTGCCAGCAGCGCGAGGGGTAGGGGAGATGGCTACACCTTC.